Each of the 19 T cell receptor beta chains below was sequenced from the same sample in a study of blood T cell repertoires in COVID-19. Method: immunoSEQ multiplex PCR; TCRdb's copy keeps in-frame clones and lacks some. Seen here are approximately 49,000 clones, about 87% observed once, and the top ten hold 4%. Sequencing was performed on peripheral blood. The origin of the receptors is a man aged 50 to 60 with acute or convalescent COVID-19.

This clone appeared once. The genes are TRBV28 and TRBJ2-1; 12 bases are shared with TRBD2. The V gene end was trimmed by 5 bases and the J gene end by 12 bases; junction bases not matched to a gene: 20. The CDR3 runs 18 residues. Germline V lookup: CDR1 MDHEN, CDR2 SYDVKM. The CDR3 DNA reads as TGTGCCAGCAGTGCGGGACAGGGAGGGACTAGCGGGTGGGAACGGCAGTTCTTC. Amino acids: CASSAGQGGTSGWERQFF.

This clone was counted a single time. The rearrangement links TRBV11-3 to TRBJ2-7; TRBD2 matches at 13 bases. CDR1 is SGHNT and CDR2 is YENEEA in the germline V gene. Trimming removed 4 bases from V and 6 bases from J; junction bases left unmatched: 6. The CDR3 runs 15 residues. CDR3 loop: CASSSWRTSGSEQYF. The DNA of the CDR3 is TGTGCCAGCAGCTCTTGGAGGACTAGCGGGAGCGAGCAGTACTTC.

The V gene is TRBV5-4, the J gene TRBJ2-1; weak D call: TRBD1 (6 bases). The germline V gene encodes CDR1 SGHNT and CDR2 YYREEE (reference sequence). V shed 4 bases and J shed 4 bases, with 9 bases lying between them. The CDR3 totals 13 residues. The CDR3 DNA is TGTGCCAGCAGCCCGACAGGATACAATGAGCAGTTCTTC. Amino acids: CASSPTGYNEQFF.

The V gene is TRBV6-5, the J gene TRBJ1-2; tentatively, D is TRBD1 (6 bases). The CDR3 spans 14 residues. The germline CDR1 and CDR2 sequences are MNHEY and SVGAGI. The ends were cut back, 8 bases at V and 4 bases at J, with 17 bases in the middle. CDR3 in DNA: TGTGCCAGCCGCCGGGGGGCGGGGATCTATGGCTACACCTTC. This encodes CASRRGAGIYGYTF.

J is TRBJ1-3 and V is TRBV3-1 (or the pseudogene TRBV3-2), with 8 bases identical to TRBD1. Losses at the gene ends were 1 base for V and 3 bases for J; bases not matched to a gene: 5. Germline V gene lookup returns CDR1 LGHDT and CDR2 YNNKEL (reference sequence). This CDR3 spans 16 amino acids. CDR3 protein: CASSQVGTGGGNTIYF. The CDR3 coding sequence is TGTGCCAGCAGCCAAGTTGGGACAGGCGGTGGAAACACCATATATTTT.

V and J are TRBV5-1 and TRBJ2-2; unclear D gene. From germline, CDR1 is SGHRS and CDR2 YFSETQ. Trimming took 0 bases from V and 0 from J, leaving 3 bases between them. The CDR3 has 14 residues. The DNA of the CDR3 is TGCGCCAGCAGCTTGGGAGCGAACACCGGGGAGCTGTTTTTT. It encodes CASSLGANTGELFF.

The rearrangement uses TRBV5-1 and TRBJ1-1, with D tentatively TRBD1 (6 bases). The CDR3 is 14 residues long. CDR1 is SGHRS and CDR2 is YFSETQ in the germline V gene. Between the trimmed V and J ends, which lost 4 bases and 0 bases, there was a span of 10 bases. The CDR3 protein is CASSTGQVNTEAFF. The CDR3 nucleotides are TGCGCCAGCAGCACGGGACAAGTGAACACTGAAGCTTTCTTT.

V is TRBV7-8 and J is TRBJ1-1; D is ambiguous. The length of the CDR3 is 14 residues. Germline lookup yields CDR1 SGHVS and CDR2 FQNEAQ. V was trimmed by 5 bases and J by 1 base, leaving 11 bases between them. This chain's CDR3 is CASSPSEANTEAFF. CDR3 nucleotide sequence: TGTGCCAGCAGCCCCTCTGAGGCGAACACTGAAGCTTTCTTT.

The V call is TRBV27, the J call TRBJ2-7, with D unresolved. V lost 4 bases and J lost 7, with 14 bases in between. CDR3 length: 13 residues. Germline CDR1 is MNHEY and CDR2 is SMNVEV (reference sequence). As DNA, the CDR3 is TGTGCCAGCAGTTACTTGGGTACGCGGGAGCAGTACTTC. Translating it yields CASSYLGTREQYF.

This rearrangement joins TRBV6-2 or TRBV6-3 to TRBJ2-2; 9 bases line up with TRBD2. CDR3 length equals 14 residues. CDR1 MNHEY and CDR2 SVGEGT come from the germline V gene. With V trimmed by 5 bases and J by 6 bases, 4 bases remained unmatched. The CDR3 DNA is TGTGCCAGCAGTGAGCTAGCGGGACCCGGGGAGCTGTTTTTT. It encodes CASSELAGPGELFF.

The chain links TRBV13 to TRBJ2-3; D perhaps matches TRBD2 (5 bases). In germline, CDR1 is PRHDT, CDR2 FYEKMQ (reference sequence). V lost 5 bases and J lost 6, with 15 bases in between. The length of the CDR3 is 14 residues. CDR3: CASSPRLSSDTQYF. DNA of the CDR3: TGTGCCAGCAGCCCGCGACTATCCTCGGATACGCAGTATTTT.

The chain recombines TRBV2 with TRBJ1-1; D gene uncertain. The CDR3 has 15 amino acids. V was pared by 9 bases and J by 2 bases, with 19 bases between. Germline V gene lookup returns CDR1 SNHLY and CDR2 FYNNEI. For the CDR3, the DNA is TGTGCCAGGGAGAAGATGCAGGAGGTAAACACTGAAGCTTTCTTT. Translating gives CAREKMQEVNTEAFF.

The chain employs TRBV15 and TRBJ1-2; D perhaps matches TRBD1 (6 bases). Deletions cut 0 bases from V and 0 bases from J, with 14 bases between. CDR1 is LNHNV, CDR2 YYDKDF, per germline (reference sequence). The CDR3 loop spans 17 amino acids. The CDR3 DNA reads TGTGCCACCAGCAGAGAGGGGGGGCTCTCAGCTAACTATGGCTACACCTTC. It yields the protein CATSREGGLSANYGYTF.

This clone has a single count. This sequence joins TRBV5-6 and TRBJ1-1; tentatively, D is TRBD1 (5 bases). This CDR3 contains 14 residues. Germline V gene sequence: CDR1 SGHDT, CDR2 YYEEEE. Trimming took 0 bases from V and 4 from J, leaving 10 bases between them. The CDR3: CASSLGQGPTEAFF. In DNA, the CDR3 is TGTGCCAGCAGCTTGGGGCAGGGCCCCACTGAAGCTTTCTTT.

V usage is TRBV7-9 and J usage is TRBJ2-3; D is ambiguous. V gave up 5 bases and J gave up 3 bases, with 15 bases separating them. There are 15 residues in the CDR3. CDR1 is SEHNR and CDR2 is FQNEAQ in the germline V gene (reference sequence). In nucleotides, the CDR3 is TGTGCCAGCAGCCCATTGAGTCAGGTAACAGATACGCAGTATTTT. This gives the protein CASSPLSQVTDTQYF. Together with reference TRBV7-9 and TRBJ2-3, the CDR3 gives the full variable domain: DTGVSQNPRHKITKRGQNVTFRCDPISEHNRLYWYRQTLGQGPEFLTYFQNEAQLEKSRLLSDRFSAERPKGSFSTLEIQRTEQGDSAMYLCASSPLSQVTDTQYFGPGTRLTVL.

The chain joins TRBV19 to TRBJ2-7; 10 bases agree with TRBD2. Germline CDR1 LNHDA, CDR2 SQIVND (reference sequence). The V segment lost 1 base and the J segment 4 bases; nucleotides outside the gene matches: 7. This CDR3 is 16 amino acids long. The CDR3 DNA reads TGTGCCAGTAGTATAGTAGGGGGACTAGCGTTATACGAGCAGTACTTC. It yields the protein CASSIVGGLALYEQYF. The variable domain in full, completed from reference TRBV19 and TRBJ2-7, reads DGGITQSPKYLFRKEGQNVTLSCEQNLNHDAMYWYRQDPGQGLRLIYYSQIVNDFQKGDIAEGYSVSREKKESFPLTVTSAQKNPTAFYLCASSIVGGLALYEQYFGPGTRLTVT.

The chain has TRBV6-1 and TRBJ1-3; D uncertain. With 3 bases removed from V and 8 bases from J, the gap between germline ends came to 8 bases. This CDR3 is 12 amino acids long. The germline gives CDR1 MNHNS, CDR2 SASEGT. DNA for the CDR3: TGTGCCAGCAGTGAGGGAGGGTACACCATATATTTT. Protein product: CASSEGGYTIYF.

This clone was found once. Additional DNA sequences in this sample encode the identical CDR3. The chain couples TRBV7-9 to TRBJ2-7; TRBD2 aligns across 9 bases. CDR1 and CDR2 from the germline V gene are SEHNR and FQNEAQ (reference sequence). V gave up 5 bases and J gave up 2 bases; unmatched junction bases: 7. This CDR3 is built from 15 residues. The CDR3 DNA follows: TGTGCCAGCAGCCCAGGGAGCGGGAGGACCTACGAGCAGTACTTC. It codes for CASSPGSGRTYEQYF.

The V and J genes are TRBV7-6 and TRBJ1-1; 11 positions match TRBD1. The trim removed 0 bases at V and 5 bases at J, leaving 5 bases unmatched. Looked up from germline, CDR1 is SGHVS and CDR2 is FNYEAQ. This CDR3 is built from 16 residues. CDR3 loop: CASSLARGTGGTEAFF. The DNA of the CDR3 is TGTGCCAGCAGCTTAGCGAGGGGGACAGGGGGGACTGAAGCTTTCTTT.